This is a list of T cell receptor beta chains from one sample in a study of graft-versus-host responses after intestinal transplantation. Produced via immunoSEQ multiplex PCR; TCRdb's table is partial and in-frame only. The sample has tens of thousands of clones, roughly 85% seen once. The sequences come from PBMCs, collected 28 days after intestinal transplant. Receptors were obtained from a human patient who received an intestinal transplant, so some T cells may come from the graft donor. Both conserved end residues are part of each CDR3. A D gene is named only where the DNA matches it firmly. Part of the rows lack a size; the others show once, few, many or a class for expanded clones.

V gene: TRBV4-1
D gene: TRBD2
J gene: TRBJ2-1
clone size: once
CDR3 protein: CASSQDPSGGALGDNEQFF
CDR3 DNA: TGCGCCAGCAGCCAAGATCCTAGCGGGGGGGCCTTAGGGGACAATGAGCAGTTCTTC

V gene: TRBV15
D gene: .
J gene: TRBJ2-7
clone size: few
CDR3 protein: CATSRDYGVLSSYEQYF
CDR3 DNA: TGTGCCACCAGCAGAGATTACGGGGTTTTGAGCTCCTACGAGCAGTACTTC

V gene: TRBV29-1
D gene: .
J gene: TRBJ1-2
clone size: .
CDR3 protein: CSVDEGPYYGYTF
CDR3 DNA: TGCAGCGTTGACGAGGGCCCTTACTATGGCTACACCTTC

V gene: TRBV28
D gene: .
J gene: TRBJ1-1
clone size: .
CDR3 protein: CASSWARGEAFF
CDR3 DNA: TGTGCCAGCAGTTGGGCAAGGGGAGAAGCTTTCTTT

V gene: TRBV11-1
D gene: TRBD1
J gene: TRBJ2-4
clone size: .
CDR3 protein: CASSFADRVINIQYF
CDR3 DNA: TGTGCCAGCAGCTTTGCCGACAGGGTGATAAACATTCAGTACTTC

V gene: TRBV5-4
D gene: .
J gene: TRBJ1-6
clone size: few
CDR3 protein: CASSWDRGNSPLHF
CDR3 DNA: TGTGCCAGCAGCTGGGACCGGGGGAATTCACCCCTCCACTTT

V gene: TRBV5-4
D gene: .
J gene: TRBJ1-1
clone size: .
CDR3 protein: CASSLDQYGTEAFF
CDR3 DNA: TGTGCCAGCAGCTTGGACCAGTACGGTACTGAAGCTTTCTTT

V gene: TRBV9
D gene: .
J gene: TRBJ1-1
clone size: .
CDR3 protein: CASSVEVGVGGFAEAFF
CDR3 DNA: TGTGCCAGCAGCGTAGAAGTGGGGGTGGGAGGTTTTGCTGAAGCTTTCTTT

V gene: TRBV27
D gene: .
J gene: TRBJ2-7
clone size: .
CDR3 protein: CASSLSGLDYEQYF
CDR3 DNA: TGTGCCAGCAGTTTATCAGGGTTGGACTACGAGCAGTACTTC

V gene: TRBV5-1
D gene: TRBD2
J gene: TRBJ2-7
clone size: .
CDR3 protein: CASSLLTSGNEQYF
CDR3 DNA: TGCGCCAGCAGCTTGCTGACTAGCGGAAACGAGCAGTACTTC

V gene: TRBV4-2
D gene: .
J gene: TRBJ2-3
clone size: .
CDR3 protein: CASSPRPSTDTQYF
CDR3 DNA: TGTGCCAGCAGCCCCCGTCCAAGCACAGATACGCAGTATTTT

V gene: TRBV25-1
D gene: .
J gene: TRBJ2-7
clone size: once
CDR3 protein: CASSEYQGSDEQYF
CDR3 DNA: TGTGCCAGCAGTGAATATCAGGGGTCCGACGAGCAGTACTTC

V gene: TRBV6-1
D gene: .
J gene: TRBJ2-3
clone size: .
CDR3 protein: CAISESLAGPTDTQYF
CDR3 DNA: TGTGCCATCAGTGAGTCCTTGGCGGGACCCACAGATACGCAGTATTTT

V gene: TRBV21-1
D gene: .
J gene: TRBJ1-5
clone size: once
CDR3 protein: CASSKRQYSNQPQHF
CDR3 DNA: TGTGCCAGCAGCAAACGACAGTATAGCAATCAGCCCCAGCATTTT

V gene: TRBV6-5
D gene: .
J gene: TRBJ2-3
clone size: .
CDR3 protein: CASSYYSGADTQYF
CDR3 DNA: TGTGCCAGCAGTTACTACTCAGGGGCAGATACGCAGTATTTT